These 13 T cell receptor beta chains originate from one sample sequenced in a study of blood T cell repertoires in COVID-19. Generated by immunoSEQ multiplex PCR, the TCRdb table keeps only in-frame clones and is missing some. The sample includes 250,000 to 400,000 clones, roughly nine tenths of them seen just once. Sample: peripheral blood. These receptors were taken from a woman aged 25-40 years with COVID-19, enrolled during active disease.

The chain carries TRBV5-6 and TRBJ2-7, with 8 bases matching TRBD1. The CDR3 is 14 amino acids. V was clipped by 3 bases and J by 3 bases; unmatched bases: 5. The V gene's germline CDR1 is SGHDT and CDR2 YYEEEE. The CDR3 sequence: CASSSRDRNYEQYF. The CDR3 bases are TGTGCCAGCAGCTCCCGGGACAGGAACTACGAGCAGTACTTC.

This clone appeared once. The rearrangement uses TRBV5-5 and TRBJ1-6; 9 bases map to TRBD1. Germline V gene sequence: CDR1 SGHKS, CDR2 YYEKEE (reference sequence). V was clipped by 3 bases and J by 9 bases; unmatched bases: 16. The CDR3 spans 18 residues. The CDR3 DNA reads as TGTGCCAGCAGCTCCGGGACAGGGCTAGGGTGGAGAAGTTCACCCCTCCACTTT. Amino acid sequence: CASSSGTGLGWRSSPLHF.

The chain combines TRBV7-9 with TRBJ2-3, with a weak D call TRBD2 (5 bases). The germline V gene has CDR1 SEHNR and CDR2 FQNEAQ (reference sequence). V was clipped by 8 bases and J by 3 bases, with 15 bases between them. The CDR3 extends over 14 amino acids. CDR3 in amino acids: CASLSTRLTDTQYF. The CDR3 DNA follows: TGTGCCAGCCTCAGCACTAGATTGACAGATACGCAGTATTTT. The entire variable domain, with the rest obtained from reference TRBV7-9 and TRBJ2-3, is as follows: DTGVSQNPRHKITKRGQNVTFRCDPISEHNRLYWYRQTLGQGPEFLTYFQNEAQLEKSRLLSDRFSAERPKGSFSTLEIQRTEQGDSAMYLCASLSTRLTDTQYFGPGTRLTVL.

The CDR3 protein is CASSYSDRALADTQYF. The CDR3 DNA sequence: TGTGCCAGCAGTTACTCTGACAGGGCATTAGCAGATACGCAGTATTTT. The rearrangement uses TRBV6-6 and TRBJ2-3; 7 bases are a match to TRBD1. V dropped 0 bases and J dropped 4; count of bases not matched to a gene: 7. CDR3 length equals 16 residues. Germline values: CDR1 MNHNY, CDR2 SVGAGI (reference sequence).

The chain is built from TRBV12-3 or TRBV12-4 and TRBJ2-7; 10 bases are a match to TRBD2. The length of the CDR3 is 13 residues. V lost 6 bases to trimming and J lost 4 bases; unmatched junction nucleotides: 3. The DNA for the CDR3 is TGTGCCAGCAGAGCGGGAGGGCCTTACGAGCAGTACTTC. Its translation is CASRAGGPYEQYF.

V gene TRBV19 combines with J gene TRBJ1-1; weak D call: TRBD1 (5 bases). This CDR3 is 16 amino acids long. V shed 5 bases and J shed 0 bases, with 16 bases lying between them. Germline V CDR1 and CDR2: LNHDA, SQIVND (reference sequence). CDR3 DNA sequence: TGTGCCAGTAGTCCCAGCGGGACGGGCATGAACACTGAAGCTTTCTTT. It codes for CASSPSGTGMNTEAFF.

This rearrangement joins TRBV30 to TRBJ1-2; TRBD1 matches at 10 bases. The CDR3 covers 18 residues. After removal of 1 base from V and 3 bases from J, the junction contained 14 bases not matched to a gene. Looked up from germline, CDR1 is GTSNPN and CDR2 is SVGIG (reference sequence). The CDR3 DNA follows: TGTGCCTGGAGTGGCATAGCGACAGGGGGCAGTAATGACTATGGCTACACCTTC. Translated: CAWSGIATGGSNDYGYTF.

CDR3 amino acids: CAWSLQGGYGYTF. Here the CDR3 DNA reads TGTGCCTGGAGTTTACAGGGGGGCTATGGCTACACCTTC. This chain connects TRBV30 to TRBJ1-2; TRBD1 aligns across 8 bases. The V and J ends lost 2 bases and 4 bases, in that order; junction bases with no gene match: 3. Germline V CDR1 and CDR2: GTSNPN, SVGIG (reference sequence). The CDR3 is 13 amino acids. The full variable domain, with the rest looked up from reference TRBV30 and TRBJ1-2, is SQTIHQWPATLVQPVGSPLSLECTVEGTSNPNLYWYRQAAGRGLQLLFYSVGIGQISSEVPQNLSASRPQDRQFILSSKKLLLSDSGFYLCAWSLQGGYGYTFGSGTRLTVV.

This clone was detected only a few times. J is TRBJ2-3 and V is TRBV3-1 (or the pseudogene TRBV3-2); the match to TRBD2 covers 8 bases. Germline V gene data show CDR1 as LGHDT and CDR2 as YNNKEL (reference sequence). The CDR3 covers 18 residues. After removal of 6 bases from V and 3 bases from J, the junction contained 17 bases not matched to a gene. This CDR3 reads CASSSRSGSTMVTDTQYF. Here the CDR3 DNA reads TGTGCCAGCAGTTCCAGGAGCGGGAGTACAATGGTAACAGATACGCAGTATTTT.

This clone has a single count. The CDR3 nucleotides are TGTGCCAGCAGTGCCGGGACTAGCGTCTACAATGAGCAGTTCTTC. As protein: CASSAGTSVYNEQFF. The chain employs TRBV2 and TRBJ2-1; 10 bases fit TRBD2. Germline CDR1 reads SNHLY; CDR2 reads FYNNEI. With 4 bases clipped from V and 3 bases from J, the junction kept 3 bases outside the gene matches. This CDR3 comprises 15 residues.

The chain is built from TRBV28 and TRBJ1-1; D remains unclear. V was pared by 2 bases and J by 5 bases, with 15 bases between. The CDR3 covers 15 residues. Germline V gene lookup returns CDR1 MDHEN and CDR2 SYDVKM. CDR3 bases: TGTGCCAGCAGTTTAAATTTCGGGCGGAGGACTGAAGCTTTCTTT. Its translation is CASSLNFGRRTEAFF.

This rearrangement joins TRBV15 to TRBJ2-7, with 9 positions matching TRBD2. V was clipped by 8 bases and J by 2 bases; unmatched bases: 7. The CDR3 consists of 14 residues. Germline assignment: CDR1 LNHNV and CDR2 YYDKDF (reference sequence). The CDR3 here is CATSGSGSPYEQYF. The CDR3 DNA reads TGTGCCACCTCGGGTAGCGGGAGTCCCTACGAGCAGTACTTC.

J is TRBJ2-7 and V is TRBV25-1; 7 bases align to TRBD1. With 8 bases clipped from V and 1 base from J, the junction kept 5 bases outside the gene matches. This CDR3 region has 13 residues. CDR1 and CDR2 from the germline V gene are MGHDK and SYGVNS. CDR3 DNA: TGTGCCAGCTCCCGGGACAGATCCTACGAGCAGTACTTC. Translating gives CASSRDRSYEQYF.